This T cell receptor (beta chain) originates from a study of blood T cell repertoires in COVID-19. Study at large: Samples of COVID-19 (acute and convalescent) were obtained from the United States, Italy and Spain.

As handled by the study authors: For nucleated cells, counts were estimated from reference gene primer amplification. TCRdb's copy holds only in-frame clones and misses some; the assay was immunoSEQ multiplex PCR. V and J calls and clone size follow that table, whereas D and trimming were derived from the DNA. The data contain tens of thousands of clones, 85% to 95% of them seen just once; the ten biggest clones take up 6.3%. Sequencing input: peripheral blood. The receptor's source is a woman aged 60 to 75 with active COVID-19.

The CDR3 DNA reads TGTGCCAGCAGTAAACAGGGGGCGGGTGAAAAACTGTTTTTT. This codes for CASSKQGAGEKLFF. The V and J genes are TRBV28 and TRBJ1-4; 9 bases align to TRBD1. Germline CDR1 MDHEN, CDR2 SYDVKM. This CDR3 spans 14 amino acids. V dropped 5 bases and J dropped 7; count of bases not matched to a gene: 5.